The entry below describes one TCR beta chain. Tregs were sorted as CD4+CD25+CD127-/low cells. Constant-region reverse primers amplified full-length variable regions, followed by semi-nested Nested Universal Primer A PCR. TCRdb independently ran MiXCR on the 5' RACE reads; one entry per CDR3 protein. Seen here are 7,100 or so distinct CDR3 sequences, approximately 73% observed once, and the top ten hold about 4.4%. CDR3 size: 14 residues. Germline V CDR1 and CDR2: MNHNS, SASEGT. The V end lost 4 bases, the J end lost 5 bases, and 12 bases lay between the germline ends. This chain links TRBV6-1 with TRBJ2-1; D is undetermined. Sequencing input: tumor-infiltrating Tregs sorted from the breast tumor. This clonotype was sampled from a female donor with breast cancer. The CDR3 nucleotides read TGTGCCAGCAGTGCTAGAACAGCGAACAATGAGCAGTTCTTC. Protein: CASSARTANNEQFF.